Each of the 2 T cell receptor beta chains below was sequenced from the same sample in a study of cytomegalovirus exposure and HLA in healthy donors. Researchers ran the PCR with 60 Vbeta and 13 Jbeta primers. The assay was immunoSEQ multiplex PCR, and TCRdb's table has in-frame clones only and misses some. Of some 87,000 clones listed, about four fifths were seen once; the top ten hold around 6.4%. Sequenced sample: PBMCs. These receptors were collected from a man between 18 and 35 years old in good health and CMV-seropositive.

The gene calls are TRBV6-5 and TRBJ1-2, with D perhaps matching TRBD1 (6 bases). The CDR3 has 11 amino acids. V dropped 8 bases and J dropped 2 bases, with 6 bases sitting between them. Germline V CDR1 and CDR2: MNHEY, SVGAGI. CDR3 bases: TGTGCCAGCGGACAGAACTATGGCTACACCTTC. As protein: CASGQNYGYTF.

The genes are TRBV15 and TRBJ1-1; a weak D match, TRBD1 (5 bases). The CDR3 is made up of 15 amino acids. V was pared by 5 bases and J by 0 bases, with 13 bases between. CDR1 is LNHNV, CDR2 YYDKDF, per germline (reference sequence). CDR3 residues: CATSARRTLNTEAFF. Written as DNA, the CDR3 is TGTGCCACCAGCGCCCGAAGGACACTGAACACTGAAGCTTTCTTT.